A single sample gave rise to the 8 T cell receptor beta chains below, sequenced in a study of identical twins. TCRdb reanalysed the 5' RACE reads using MiXCR and keeps one entry per CDR3 protein. The sample lists 420,000 or so distinct CDR3 sequences; around 18% were seen once. The material sequenced was naive T cells sorted from blood. The receptors here all came from a man aged 45-60 years in good health.

This chain joins TRBV4-3 and TRBJ2-1; D might be TRBD1 or TRBD2, each matching 7 bases. Between the trimmed V and J ends, which lost 0 bases and 4 bases, there was a span of 16 bases. The V gene's germline CDR1 is LGHNA and CDR2 YSLEER. CDR3 length: 17 residues. CDR3 bases: TGCGCCAGCAGCCAAGAGCCCCAGGGGGGGACATACAATGAGCAGTTCTTC. It yields the protein CASSQEPQGGTYNEQFF.

This clonotype was detected a few times. This chain links TRBV5-1 with TRBJ1-1, with D possibly being TRBD1 (5 bases). Looked up from germline, CDR1 is SGHRS and CDR2 is YFSETQ. This CDR3 region has 15 residues. Trimming left V 0 bases short and J 1 base short, with 10 bases between. The CDR3 bases are TGCGCCAGCAGCTTGGCCAGGGCCGGGAACACTGAAGCTTTCTTT. It yields the protein CASSLARAGNTEAFF.

The chain joins TRBV11-2 to TRBJ2-1; D is uncertain. The CDR3 consists of 12 residues. Germline assignment: CDR1 SGHAT and CDR2 FQNNGV. V lost 5 bases and J 9 bases, leaving 11 bases between the germline ends. This CDR3 reads CASSPFRGEQFF. Here the CDR3 DNA reads TGTGCCAGCAGCCCTTTTCGCGGTGAGCAGTTCTTC.

This clonotype has ten or more counts. V gene TRBV5-1 combines with J gene TRBJ2-5, with 8 bases fitting TRBD2. The ends lost 4 bases at V and 5 bases at J; junction bases unmatched: 10. The CDR3 contains 15 residues. The germline CDR1 and CDR2 sequences are SGHRS and YFSETQ. The chain's CDR3 is CASSPSGLGAETQYF. DNA for the CDR3: TGCGCCAGCAGCCCTTCGGGACTAGGGGCTGAGACCCAGTACTTC.

The chain combines TRBV7-8 with TRBJ2-5; maybe TRBD2 (7 bases). V lost 3 bases to trimming and J lost 5 bases, with 22 bases between them. Per the germline V gene, CDR1 is SGHVS and CDR2 is FQNEAQ. CDR3 size: 17 residues. CDR3 coding DNA: TGTGCCAGCAGCTTGGCTAAGGGGGGGCGGCCTAGTGAGACCCAGTACTTC. Encoded protein: CASSLAKGGRPSETQYF.

This clonotype was recorded many times. CDR3 amino acids: CASSLGGPYEQYF. The CDR3 DNA reads TGTGCCAGCAGCTTGGGGGGGCCCTACGAGCAGTACTTC. The gene calls are TRBV12-3 or TRBV12-4 and TRBJ2-7, with a possible D match to TRBD2 (7 bases). This CDR3 comprises 13 residues. Trimming removed 6 bases at V and 2 bases at J, with 11 bases between.

This sequence joins TRBV6-1 and TRBJ2-3; 7 bases match TRBD2. The germline V gene encodes CDR1 MNHNS and CDR2 SASEGT. The CDR3 length is 16 residues. After removal of 6 bases from V and 4 bases from J, the junction contained 13 bases not matched to a gene. The CDR3 loop is CASSRTAGLLPDTQYF. CDR3 bases: TGTGCCAGCAGCCGAACAGCGGGACTTTTACCAGATACGCAGTATTTT.

The rearrangement uses TRBV28 and TRBJ1-5; D gene ambiguous. CDR3 length: 16 residues. The V end lost 3 bases, the J end lost 1 base, and 13 bases lay between the germline ends. The germline V gene has CDR1 MDHEN and CDR2 SYDVKM. For the CDR3, the DNA is TGTGCCAGCAGTTTTCTCCCATTTGGGAGCAATCAGCCCCAGCATTTT. Translated: CASSFLPFGSNQPQHF.